The 8 T cell receptor beta chains below come from one sample, sequenced in a study of CD8 T cell repertoires and HIV-1 epitope variants. Sequenced by immunoSEQ multiplex PCR; TCRdb stores in-frame clones only, minus some. The table has some 4,900 clones, around 67% seen once; the top ten hold roughly 42%. No antigens are known for them. Input material: cultured CD8+ T cells derived from PBMCs. The receptors shown here come from a male donor with HIV.

This clone was detected a few times. The CDR3 region has the DNA TGCGCCAGCAGCTTGGGGGACTTGGGGAATTCACCCCTCCACTTT. Translated, it gives CASSLGDLGNSPLHF. V usage is TRBV5-1 and J usage is TRBJ1-6, with D perhaps matching TRBD1 (5 bases). The length of the CDR3 is 15 residues. Germline-derived CDR1 and CDR2 are SGHRS and YFSETQ. V shed 0 bases and J shed 7 bases, with 11 bases lying between them.

This clone has only one observation. The J gene is TRBJ1-2, the V gene TRBV27; tentatively, D is TRBD1 (6 bases). This CDR3 region has 14 residues. Trimming removed 5 bases at V and 5 bases at J, with 15 bases between. CDR1 is MNHEY and CDR2 is SMNVEV in the germline V gene (reference sequence). The CDR3 sequence: CASSPGGQSYGYTF. CDR3 sequence (DNA): TGTGCCAGCAGTCCCGGAGGACAGTCATATGGCTACACCTTC.

This chain links TRBV5-1 with TRBJ2-3; D could derive from TRBD1 or TRBD2 (5 bases each). V gave up 0 bases and J gave up 0 bases, with 11 bases separating them. The germline V gene has CDR1 SGHRS and CDR2 YFSETQ. The CDR3 spans 16 residues. Here the CDR3 reads CASSLEGTDSTDTQYF. Written as DNA, the CDR3 is TGCGCCAGCAGCTTGGAAGGGACGGATAGCACAGATACGCAGTATTTT.

The chain uses TRBV10-2 and TRBJ1-5; the D gene is possibly TRBD1 (5 bases). Between the trimmed V and J ends, which lost 6 bases and 1 base, there was a span of 10 bases. The CDR3 length is 14 residues. CDR1 and CDR2 from the germline V gene are WSHSY and SAAADI. CDR3 sequence: CASRGGESNQPQHF. In DNA, the CDR3 is TGCGCCAGCAGGGGGGGGGAGAGCAATCAGCCCCAGCATTTT.

The chain has TRBV11-2 and TRBJ2-5, with D tentatively TRBD2 (5 bases). V was shortened by 3 bases and J by 1 base, with 15 bases between the two germline ends. The CDR3 totals 16 residues. CDR1 is SGHAT and CDR2 is FQNNGV in the germline V gene. The CDR3 protein is CASSFGSGMGQETQYF. CDR3 DNA sequence: TGTGCCAGCAGCTTTGGAAGCGGAATGGGCCAAGAGACCCAGTACTTC.

Here the CDR3 DNA reads TGCAGTGCTAGCAGGTCCCTAGAAGCTTTCTTT. Translating gives CSASRSLEAFF. J is TRBJ1-1 and V is TRBV20-1; D not certain. Germline CDR1 is DFQATT and CDR2 is SNEGSKA (reference sequence). The CDR3 is 11 amino acids. Trimming stripped 3 bases from V and 8 bases from J, with 10 bases between.

A few counts support this clone. The chain uses TRBV11-2 and TRBJ2-7, with D uncertain. Trimming removed 5 bases at V and 1 base at J, with 3 bases between. The CDR3 is 11 residues long. In germline, CDR1 is SGHAT, CDR2 FQNNGV. The CDR3 DNA sequence: TGTGCCAGCAGCGCTTCCTACGAGCAGTACTTC. Protein sequence: CASSASYEQYF.

This clone was observed a few times. The rearrangement uses TRBV25-1 and TRBJ1-3, with D tentatively TRBD1 (6 bases). Germline-derived CDR1 and CDR2 are MGHDK and SYGVNS. V lost 6 bases, J lost 0 bases, and 9 bases lay in between. This CDR3 is 14 amino acids long. This chain's CDR3 is CASREGGSGNTIYF. For the CDR3, the DNA is TGTGCCAGCAGGGAGGGGGGCTCTGGAAACACCATATATTTT.